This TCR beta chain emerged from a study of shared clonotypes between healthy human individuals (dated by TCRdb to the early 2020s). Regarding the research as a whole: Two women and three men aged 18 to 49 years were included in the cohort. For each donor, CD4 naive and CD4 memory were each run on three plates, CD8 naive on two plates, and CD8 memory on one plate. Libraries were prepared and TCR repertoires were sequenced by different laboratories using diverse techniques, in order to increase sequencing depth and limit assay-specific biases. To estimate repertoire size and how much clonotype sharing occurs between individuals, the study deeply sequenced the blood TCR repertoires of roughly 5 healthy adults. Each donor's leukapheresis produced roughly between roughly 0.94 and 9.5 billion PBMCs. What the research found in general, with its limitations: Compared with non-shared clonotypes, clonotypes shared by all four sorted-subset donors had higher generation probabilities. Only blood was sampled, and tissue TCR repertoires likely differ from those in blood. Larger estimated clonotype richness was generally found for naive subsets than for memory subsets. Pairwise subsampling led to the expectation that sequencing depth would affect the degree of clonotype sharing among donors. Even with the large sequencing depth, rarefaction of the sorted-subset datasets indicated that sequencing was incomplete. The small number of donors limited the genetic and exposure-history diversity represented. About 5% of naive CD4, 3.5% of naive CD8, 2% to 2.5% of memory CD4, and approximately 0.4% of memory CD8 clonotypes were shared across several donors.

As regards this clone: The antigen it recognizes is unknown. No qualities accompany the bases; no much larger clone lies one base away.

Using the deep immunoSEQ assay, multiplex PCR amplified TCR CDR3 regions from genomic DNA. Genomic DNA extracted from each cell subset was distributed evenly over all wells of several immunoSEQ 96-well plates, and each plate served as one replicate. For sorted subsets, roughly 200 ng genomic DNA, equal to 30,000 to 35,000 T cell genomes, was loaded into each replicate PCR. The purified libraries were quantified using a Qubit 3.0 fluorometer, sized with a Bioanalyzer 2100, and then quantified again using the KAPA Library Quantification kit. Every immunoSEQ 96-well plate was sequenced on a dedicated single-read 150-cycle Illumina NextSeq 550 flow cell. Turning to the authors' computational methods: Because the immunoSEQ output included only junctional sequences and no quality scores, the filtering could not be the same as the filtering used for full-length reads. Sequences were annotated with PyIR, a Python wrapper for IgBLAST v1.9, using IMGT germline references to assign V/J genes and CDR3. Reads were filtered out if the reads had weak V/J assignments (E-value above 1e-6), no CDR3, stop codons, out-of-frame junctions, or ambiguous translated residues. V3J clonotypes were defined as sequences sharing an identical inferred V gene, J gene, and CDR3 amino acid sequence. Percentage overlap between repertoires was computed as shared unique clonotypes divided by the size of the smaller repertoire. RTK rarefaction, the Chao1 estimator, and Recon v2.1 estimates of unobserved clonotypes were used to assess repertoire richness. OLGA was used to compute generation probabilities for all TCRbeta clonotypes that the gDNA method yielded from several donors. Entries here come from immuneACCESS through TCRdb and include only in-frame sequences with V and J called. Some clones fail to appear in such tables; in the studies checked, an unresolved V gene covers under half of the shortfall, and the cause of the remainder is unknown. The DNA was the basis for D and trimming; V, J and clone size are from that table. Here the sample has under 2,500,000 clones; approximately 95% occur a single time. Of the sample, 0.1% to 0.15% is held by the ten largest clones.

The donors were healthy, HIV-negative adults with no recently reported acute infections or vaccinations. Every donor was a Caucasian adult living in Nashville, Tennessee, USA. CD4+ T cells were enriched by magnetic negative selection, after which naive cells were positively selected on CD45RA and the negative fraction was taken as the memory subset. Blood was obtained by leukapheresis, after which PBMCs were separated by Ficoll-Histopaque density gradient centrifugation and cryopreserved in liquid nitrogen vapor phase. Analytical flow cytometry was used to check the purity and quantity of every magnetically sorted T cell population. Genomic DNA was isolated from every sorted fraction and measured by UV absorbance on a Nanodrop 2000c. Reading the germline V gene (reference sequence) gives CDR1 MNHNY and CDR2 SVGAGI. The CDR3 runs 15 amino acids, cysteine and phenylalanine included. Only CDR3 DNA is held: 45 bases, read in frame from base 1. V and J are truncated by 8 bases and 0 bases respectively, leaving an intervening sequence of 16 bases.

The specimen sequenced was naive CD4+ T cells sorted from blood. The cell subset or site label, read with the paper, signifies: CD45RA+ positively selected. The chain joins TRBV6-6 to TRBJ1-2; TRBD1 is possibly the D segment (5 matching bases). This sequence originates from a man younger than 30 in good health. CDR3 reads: CASRRGGTSNYGYTF. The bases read TGTGCCAGCCGGCGGGGGGGTACATCTAACTATGGCTACACCTTC.